This entry lists 24 T cell receptor beta chains sequenced from one sample in a study of T cell responses to AZD1222 COVID-19 vaccine. Using immunoSEQ multiplex PCR, the repertoire was profiled, and TCRdb retains in-frame clones only, with some absent. The table includes 95,000 to 150,000 clones, approximately 90% detected once. Sequences were derived from peripheral blood, sampled on day 0 of MenACWY control vaccination. These receptors were collected from an adult in good health.

The chain employs TRBV7-9 and TRBJ1-1; 8 positions agree with TRBD1. This CDR3 has 15 residues. Germline V CDR1 and CDR2: SEHNR, FQNEAQ (reference sequence). V lost 2 bases to trimming and J lost 1 base; unmatched junction nucleotides: 3. The CDR3, as DNA: TGTGCCAGCAGCTTATCAGGGGGCGCGAACACTGAAGCTTTCTTT. This translates into CASSLSGGANTEAFF.

V usage is TRBV7-2 and J usage is TRBJ2-2; D is undetermined. V was cut by 3 bases and J by 4 bases, with 18 bases left in between. Germline lookup yields CDR1 SGHTA and CDR2 FQGNSA. The CDR3 loop spans 17 amino acids. DNA of the CDR3: TGTGCCAGCAGCTTCAGTGTGGCGAGGCGAGGCACCGGGGAGCTGTTTTTT. Translating gives CASSFSVARRGTGELFF.

The chain is built from TRBV19 and TRBJ2-3; tentatively, D is TRBD2 (5 bases). The CDR3 contains 14 residues. V lost 4 bases to trimming and J lost 2 bases, with 10 bases between them. The germline V gene has CDR1 LNHDA and CDR2 SQIVND (reference sequence). DNA for the CDR3: TGTGCCAGTAGTAGCGGGCTAGCCACAGATACGCAGTATTTT. Its protein is CASSSGLATDTQYF.

This clone was detected only once. The V and J genes are TRBV6-2 or TRBV6-3 and TRBJ2-3, with D possibly TRBD2 on 6 matching bases. V was pared by 8 bases and J by 0 bases, with 15 bases between. Germline V gives CDR1 MNHEY, CDR2 SVGEGT. This CDR3 has 15 residues. The CDR3 region is CASRSGGDSTDTQYF. CDR3 nucleotide sequence: TGTGCCAGCCGTTCCGGAGGGGACAGCACAGATACGCAGTATTTT.

This chain uses TRBV6-2 or TRBV6-3 with TRBJ2-1, with 11 bases matching TRBD2. This CDR3 has 18 amino acids. J was trimmed by 8 bases and V by 0 bases; bases with no gene match: 12. Germline-derived CDR1 and CDR2 are MNHEY and SVGEGT. This CDR3 reads CASSYSTSGKGPGDEQFF. For the CDR3, the DNA is TGTGCCAGCAGTTACTCGACTAGCGGGAAAGGCCCGGGCGATGAGCAGTTCTTC.

The count of this clone is one. The chain couples TRBV6-5 to TRBJ2-1; a weak D match, TRBD1 (6 bases). Germline CDR1 reads MNHEY; CDR2 reads SVGAGI. This CDR3 has 14 amino acids. V lost 6 bases to trimming and J lost 6 bases, with 15 bases between them. DNA for the CDR3: TGTGCCAGCAGCCTATACGGGACACGCAATGAGCAGTTCTTC. It codes for CASSLYGTRNEQFF.

The J gene is TRBJ2-5, the V gene TRBV11-3, with D perhaps matching TRBD2 (5 bases). The V end lost 5 bases, the J end lost 1 base, and 11 bases lay between the germline ends. Germline V gene sequence: CDR1 SGHNT, CDR2 YENEEA. The CDR3 is 14 residues long. This chain's CDR3 is CASSEDWGQETQYF. For the CDR3, the DNA is TGTGCCAGCAGCGAGGACTGGGGCCAAGAGACCCAGTACTTC.

CDR3 sequence: CASSSDMNTEAFF. CDR3 in DNA: TGTGCCAGCTCATCCGATATGAACACTGAAGCTTTCTTT. The chain uses TRBV18 and TRBJ1-1; D not resolved. The CDR3 is 13 amino acids. Germline V gene lookup returns CDR1 KGHSH and CDR2 LQKENI. V lost 5 bases to trimming and J lost 0 bases, with 7 bases between them. The full variable domain, its missing parts supplied by reference TRBV18 and TRBJ1-1, is NAGVMQNPRHLVRRRGQEARLRCSPMKGHSHVYWYRQLPEEGLKFMVYLQKENIIDESGMPKERFSAEFPKEGPSILRIQQVVRGDSAAYFCASSSDMNTEAFFGQGTRLTVV.

The CDR3 DNA sequence: TGTGCCAGCAGCTTCACAGCTCTCACTGAAGCTTTCTTT. As protein: CASSFTALTEAFF. This chain joins TRBV11-3 and TRBJ1-1; D call uncertain. The CDR3 extends over 13 amino acids. Deletions cut 3 bases from V and 4 bases from J, with 9 bases between. Per the germline V gene, CDR1 is SGHNT and CDR2 is YENEEA.

This chain joins TRBV4-1 and TRBJ2-7, with 8 bases aligning to TRBD1. This CDR3 comprises 14 residues. Germline V gene data show CDR1 as MGHRA and CDR2 as YSYEKL. With V trimmed by 3 bases and J by 3 bases, 4 bases remained unmatched. CDR3 nucleotide sequence: TGCGCCAGCAGCCATCACGGACAGGGCTACGAGCAGTACTTC. Protein product: CASSHHGQGYEQYF.

The rearrangement uses TRBV18 and TRBJ2-1; D tentatively fits TRBD1 or TRBD2 (5 bases each). This CDR3 comprises 16 residues. CDR1 KGHSH and CDR2 LQKENI come from the germline V gene. Deletions cut 2 bases from V and 7 bases from J, with 18 bases between. CDR3: CASSPFDPGTRNEQFF. In DNA form, the CDR3 reads TGTGCCAGCTCACCATTTGACCCCGGGACCCGGAATGAGCAGTTCTTC.

DNA for the CDR3: TGTGCCAGTCTACAGGGGAATGAGCAGTTCTTC. Encoded protein: CASLQGNEQFF. This chain links TRBV7-2 with TRBJ2-1; 7 positions match TRBD1. This CDR3 comprises 11 residues. The V gene end was trimmed by 9 bases and the J gene end by 7 bases; junction bases not matched to a gene: 3. Germline V lookup: CDR1 SGHTA, CDR2 FQGNSA.

The chain joins TRBV5-4 to TRBJ2-5, with TRBD2 matching over 7 bases. The CDR3 loop spans 15 amino acids. With 2 bases clipped from V and 5 bases from J, the junction kept 9 bases outside the gene matches. Per germline, CDR1 SGHNT and CDR2 YYREEE (reference sequence). The CDR3 DNA is TGTGCCAGCAGCTTCGGAAGGATGGGAGGGGAGACCCAGTACTTC. This encodes CASSFGRMGGETQYF.

The chain joins TRBV6-5 to TRBJ1-1; D remains ambiguous. The CDR3 totals 14 residues. The V gene lost 1 base and the J gene lost 3 bases, with 9 bases spanning the gap. From germline, CDR1 is MNHEY and CDR2 SVGAGI. DNA for the CDR3: TGTGCCAGCAGTTACTATCGAACAGACACTGAAGCTTTCTTT. Amino acid sequence: CASSYYRTDTEAFF.

The chain uses TRBV29-1 and TRBJ1-5, with no clear D. The CDR3 covers 13 residues. CDR1 is SQVTM, CDR2 ANQGSEA, per germline. Here the CDR3 reads CQRGKVSNQPQHF. In DNA form, the CDR3 reads TGCCAGCGAGGGAAAGTGAGCAATCAGCCCCAGCATTTT.

In its sample, this clone was seen once. The chain is built from TRBV30 and TRBJ1-3; TRBD1 matches at 8 bases. The germline gives CDR1 GTSNPN, CDR2 SVGIG (reference sequence). Unmatched junction bases numbered 6, after V lost 3 bases and J lost 2 bases. The CDR3 runs to 15 residues. CDR3 in amino acids: CAWSATGGPGNTIYF. CDR3 coding DNA: TGTGCCTGGAGCGCAACAGGGGGACCTGGAAACACCATATATTTT.

This chain links TRBV11-3 with TRBJ2-7; 8 bases are shared with TRBD1. V shed 7 bases, J shed 4 bases, and the junction held 6 bases outside the gene matches. This CDR3 spans 13 amino acids. CDR1 and CDR2 (germline): SGHNT, YENEEA. CDR3 DNA sequence: TGTGCCAGCACCCGGACAGGGTTATACGAGCAGTACTTC. This codes for CASTRTGLYEQYF.

This clone was seen only once. The CDR3 is CASTSGTGSQPQHF. As DNA, the CDR3 is TGTGCCAGCACTTCCGGGACAGGGTCTCAGCCCCAGCATTTT. The V call is TRBV6-5, the J call TRBJ1-5; TRBD1 agrees at 9 bases. Per germline, CDR1 MNHEY and CDR2 SVGAGI. V lost 7 bases and J lost 6; bases outside the gene matches: 7. The CDR3 runs 14 residues.

The chain uses TRBV6-6 and TRBJ1-6, with D uncertain. CDR1 and CDR2 from the germline V gene are MNHNY and SVGAGI (reference sequence). V shed 6 bases and J shed 10 bases, with 19 bases lying between them. The CDR3 length is 15 residues. The CDR3 here is CASSLSDSSFSPLHF. For the CDR3, the DNA is TGTGCCAGCAGCTTATCGGATAGCAGCTTCTCACCCCTCCACTTT.

This rearrangement joins TRBV9 to TRBJ2-4; D call uncertain. The germline V and J ends were trimmed by 3 bases and 0 bases, with 7 bases remaining between them. The CDR3 spans 14 residues. Germline V CDR1 and CDR2: SGDLS, YYNGEE. CDR3 protein: CASSGQVAKNIQYF. CDR3 in DNA: TGTGCCAGCAGCGGACAAGTAGCCAAAAACATTCAGTACTTC.

J is TRBJ2-7 and V is TRBV11-3; TRBD1 is a possible D gene (5 bases). V was clipped by 3 bases and J by 0 bases, with 9 bases between them. This CDR3 region has 14 residues. CDR1 and CDR2 from the germline V gene are SGHNT and YENEEA. CDR3 DNA: TGTGCCAGCAGCTTCCCAGGGTCCTCCTACGAGCAGTACTTC. As protein: CASSFPGSSYEQYF.

The chain's CDR3 is CASSFSRGPEYEQYF. In nucleotides, the CDR3 is TGTGCCAGCAGTTTTTCCCGGGGGCCTGAATACGAGCAGTACTTC. The chain joins TRBV6-5 to TRBJ2-7, with D possibly being TRBD1 or TRBD2 (6 bases each). The CDR3 covers 15 residues. The V end lost 4 bases, the J end lost 4 bases, and 17 bases lay between the germline ends. Germline assignment: CDR1 MNHEY and CDR2 SVGAGI.

The V and J genes are TRBV27 and TRBJ2-7; 13 bases match TRBD2. The CDR3 extends over 14 amino acids. Looked up from germline, CDR1 is MNHEY and CDR2 is SMNVEV (reference sequence). The junction had 1 base not matched to a gene; V was cut back by 4 bases and J by 4 bases. CDR3 protein: CASSWTSGGYEQYF. The CDR3 bases are TGTGCCAGCAGTTGGACTAGCGGGGGTTACGAGCAGTACTTC.

The chain is built from TRBV7-8 and TRBJ1-1; D gene unclear. This CDR3 spans 14 amino acids. V was trimmed by 1 base and J by 8 bases, leaving 14 bases between them. Germline V CDR1 and CDR2: SGHVS, FQNEAQ. The CDR3 reads CASSLDVWGSEAFF. CDR3 DNA sequence: TGTGCCAGCAGCTTAGATGTTTGGGGTTCCGAAGCTTTCTTT.